This TCR beta chain came from a study of T cells in Graves' hyperthyroidism and ophthalmopathy. Study-level information: The authors collected peripheral blood at initial diagnosis, before any treatment.

This clonotype was seen more than once but under ten times. What it recognizes is unknown. Hyperthyroidism was newly diagnosed in patients aged 18 to 65 (duration under 2 months). The study, taken as a whole, reports: Ophthalmopathy and stable hyperthyroidism were told apart by a 13 V-J model.

The CDR3 spans 12 residues. V was clipped by 5 bases and J by 7 bases; unmatched bases: 3. CDR1 and CDR2 (germline): GTSNPN, SVGIG (reference sequence). The TCR beta CDR3 regions underwent amplification using RNA transcripts as the source. The TCR CDR3 first-round RT-PCR relied on the HTBI primer set. From the multiplex PCR reads, TCRdb called clonotypes with MiXCR, one entry per CDR3 protein. The sample lists some 600,000 distinct CDR3 sequences, approximately 13% occurring once. Sequenced material: blood. The V gene is TRBV30, the J gene TRBJ1-5; 9 nucleotides line up with TRBD1. The sequence came from a woman aged 25 to 39 with Graves' hyperthyroidism that later progressed to Graves' ophthalmopathy. CDR3 region: CAWDRGEQPQHF. Written as DNA, the CDR3 is TGTGCCTGGGACAGGGGGGAACAGCCCCAGCATTTT.